This is a list of T cell receptor beta chains from one sample in a study of blood T cell repertoires in COVID-19. Profiled with immunoSEQ multiplex PCR; TCRdb holds only in-frame clones, not every one. The data show about 270,000 clones, 75% to 90% seen once. Sequencing input: PBMCs or T cells enriched from blood (not recorded which). The receptors derive from a woman in her 30s with acute COVID-19. Each CDR3 is given with its conserved first and last residue. Fields, in order: D gene, clone size, V gene, J gene, CDR3 protein, CDR3 DNA. The D gene is left open where the match is weak. Some rows have no size entry. The others give once, few or many, or a class for an expanded clone.

NA,few,TRBV5-8,TRBJ1-5,CASSSGPSQPQHF,TGTGCCAGCAGCTCCGGTCCGTCTCAGCCCCAGCATTTT
NA,few,TRBV2,TRBJ2-7,CASSRTDLSYF,TGTGCCAGCAGTCGGACAGACTTAAGCTACTTC
NA,NA,TRBV7-2,TRBJ1-2,CASSLGQWNGYTF,TGTGCCAGCAGCTTAGGACAGTGGAATGGCTACACCTTC
NA,NA,TRBV5-1,TRBJ2-1,CASSLETGTPYNEQFF,TGCGCCAGCAGCTTGGAAACCGGGACACCCTACAATGAGCAGTTCTTC
TRBD1,NA,TRBV25-1,TRBJ1-1,CASRQTGVGTEAFF,TGTGCCAGCAGGCAAACAGGGGTTGGAACTGAAGCTTTCTTT
TRBD1,NA,TRBV7-3,TRBJ2-7,CASSYNQRRTGTFPYEQYF,TGTGCCAGCAGCTACAACCAAAGAAGGACAGGCACCTTCCCCTACGAGCAGTACTTC
NA,NA,TRBV29-1,TRBJ1-1,CSGSEYDLGIENTEAFF,TGCAGCGGGTCGGAATATGACTTAGGTATTGAGAACACTGAAGCTTTCTTT
TRBD2,NA,TRBV5-5,TRBJ2-2,CASSWGGDGTGELFF,TGTGCCAGCAGCTGGGGGGGTGACGGCACCGGGGAGCTGTTTTTT
NA,NA,TRBV7-8,TRBJ2-2,CASSLRVLNTGELFF,TGTGCCAGCAGCTTAAGAGTACTGAACACCGGGGAGCTGTTTTTT
NA,NA,TRBV6-2/TRBV6-3,TRBJ2-7,CASSAAGTHAYEQYF,TGTGCCAGCAGTGCAGCCGGGACTCACGCCTACGAGCAGTACTTC
NA,NA,TRBV9,TRBJ2-5,CASSVRGVAQETQYF,TGTGCCAGCAGCGTTAGAGGAGTAGCCCAAGAGACCCAGTACTTC
NA,once,TRBV28,TRBJ2-1,CASSLAVALATHNEQFF,TGTGCCAGCAGTTTGGCCGTAGCGCTAGCGACCCACAATGAGCAGTTCTTC
NA,NA,TRBV28,TRBJ2-7,CASSFSGWDEQYF,TGTGCCAGCAGTTTCTCCGGGTGGGACGAGCAGTACTTC
NA,NA,TRBV28,TRBJ2-7,CASSLDRGLAGVNF,TGTGCCAGCAGTCTCGATAGGGGGTTGGCCGGTGTAAACTTC
NA,NA,TRBV14,TRBJ2-7,CASSQGTLSYEQYF,TGTGCCAGCAGCCAAGGGACACTATCCTACGAGCAGTACTTC
NA,NA,TRBV12-3/TRBV12-4,TRBJ2-2,CASKEGTGELFF,TGTGCCAGCAAGGAGGGAACCGGGGAGCTGTTTTTT
NA,NA,TRBV18,TRBJ1-1,CASLAGEDTEAFF,TGTGCCAGCCTGGCGGGGGAAGACACTGAAGCTTTCTTT
NA,NA,TRBV12-5,TRBJ1-1,CASGLAWAGEAFF,TGTGCTAGTGGTTTAGCCTGGGCAGGGGAAGCTTTCTTT
TRBD2,NA,TRBV27,TRBJ2-3,CASSLLAGPPTTDTQYF,TGTGCCAGCAGTTTACTAGCGGGGCCCCCCACCACAGATACGCAGTATTTT
NA,NA,TRBV4-1,TRBJ1-2,CASSTRTEGVPNYGYTF,TGCGCCAGCAGCACACGGACAGAGGGCGTTCCTAACTATGGCTACACCTTC
TRBD2,NA,TRBV19,TRBJ2-7,CASSAGLASYEQYF,TGTGCCAGTAGTGCCGGACTAGCTTCCTACGAGCAGTACTTC
TRBD2,NA,TRBV6-5,TRBJ2-5,CAIVPSGRVKTQYF,TGTGCCATAGTTCCTAGCGGGAGGGTGAAGACCCAGTACTTC
NA,medium-sized,TRBV6-4,TRBJ2-2,CASSEGERDTGELFF,TGTGCCAGCAGTGAGGGGGAGCGGGACACCGGGGAGCTGTTTTTT
NA,NA,TRBV9,TRBJ2-1,CASNREPLGEFSYNEQFF,TGTGCCAGCAACAGGGAGCCTCTGGGCGAATTTTCCTACAATGAGCAGTTCTTC
NA,NA,TRBV7-8,TRBJ1-5,CASSLRTADSNQPQHF,TGTGCCAGCAGCTTACGGACTGCCGATAGCAATCAGCCCCAGCATTTT
NA,NA,TRBV18,TRBJ2-2,CASSPAGRTGELFF,TGTGCCAGCTCACCAGCAGGGCGCACCGGGGAGCTGTTTTTT
NA,NA,TRBV11-2,TRBJ2-1,CASSSIGPDTHNEQFF,TGTGCCAGCAGCTCCATAGGGCCGGACACCCACAATGAGCAGTTCTTC
TRBD1,NA,TRBV5-1,TRBJ1-1,CASSVGTGNTEAFF,TGCGCCAGCAGCGTCGGGACAGGAAACACTGAAGCTTTCTTT
NA,NA,TRBV3-1/TRBV3-2,TRBJ2-2,CASSQVVLTGWAGELFF,TGTGCCAGCAGCCAAGTAGTGCTGACAGGTTGGGCCGGGGAGCTGTTTTTT
TRBD1,once,TRBV9,TRBJ1-2,CASSVIGGQDYGYTF,TGTGCCAGCAGCGTTATCGGGGGACAGGATTATGGCTACACCTTC
NA,NA,TRBV3-1/TRBV3-2,TRBJ2-7,CASSQDLGPYEQYF,TGTGCCAGCAGCCAAGATCTGGGGCCGTACGAGCAGTACTTC
TRBD2,NA,TRBV27,TRBJ2-1,CASSLRREANEQFF,TGTGCCAGCAGTTTGAGGCGGGAGGCGAATGAGCAGTTCTTC
TRBD2,NA,TRBV30,TRBJ2-7,CAWSRGGPPYEQYF,TGTGCCTGGAGTCGGGGGGGTCCCCCCTACGAGCAGTACTTC
NA,NA,TRBV6-5,TRBJ2-7,CASGQLYEQYF,TGTGCCAGCGGGCAGCTCTACGAGCAGTACTTC
NA,NA,TRBV7-9,TRBJ2-2,CASIKEGTRGELFF,TGTGCCAGCATAAAGGAGGGCACCCGGGGGGAGCTGTTTTTT
NA,NA,TRBV3-1/TRBV3-2,TRBJ1-2,CASSLTGDRFTF,TGTGCCAGCAGCCTGACAGGTGATAGGTTCACCTTC
NA,NA,TRBV4-1,TRBJ2-2,CASSLGQGNTGELFF,TGCGCCAGCAGCCTCGGGCAGGGCAACACCGGGGAGCTGTTTTTT
TRBD1,NA,TRBV24-1,TRBJ2-3,CATSDPQGAGDTQYF,TGTGCCACCAGTGATCCACAGGGGGCTGGAGATACGCAGTATTTT
TRBD2,few,TRBV7-2,TRBJ2-7,CASSLTSGVVHEQYF,TGTGCCAGCAGCCTGACAAGCGGGGTCGTCCACGAGCAGTACTTC
NA,once,TRBV27,TRBJ2-7,CASSLSRGLSYEQYF,TGTGCCAGCAGTTTATCGAGAGGGTTATCCTACGAGCAGTACTTC
NA,NA,TRBV27,TRBJ1-1,CASSLSANTEAFF,TGTGCCAGCAGTTTATCAGCGAACACTGAAGCTTTCTTT
TRBD2,NA,TRBV5-4,TRBJ2-2,CASSLAGGYTGELFF,TGTGCCAGCAGCTTGGCCGGGGGGTATACCGGGGAGCTGTTTTTT
TRBD1,NA,TRBV27,TRBJ1-2,CASSLKGAGGYTF,TGTGCCAGCAGTTTAAAGGGGGCGGGCGGCTACACCTTC
TRBD2,few,TRBV4-2,TRBJ2-7,CASSQLLAGDAYEQYF,TGTGCCAGCAGCCAATTACTAGCGGGGGATGCCTACGAGCAGTACTTC
TRBD1,NA,TRBV10-3,TRBJ2-3,CAIMPNSGTGGRDTQYF,TGTGCCATAATGCCAAACTCCGGGACAGGGGGCAGAGATACGCAGTATTTT
TRBD1,NA,TRBV5-6,TRBJ2-7,CASSGDRVYEQYF,TGTGCCAGCAGCGGGGACAGGGTCTACGAGCAGTACTTC
NA,few,TRBV7-2,TRBJ1-5,CASSFRGGNQPQHF,TGTGCCAGCAGCTTCCGGGGGGGCAATCAGCCCCAGCATTTT
NA,NA,TRBV27,TRBJ1-5,CASSLNRDSNQPQHF,TGTGCCAGCAGTTTAAACAGGGATAGCAATCAGCCCCAGCATTTT